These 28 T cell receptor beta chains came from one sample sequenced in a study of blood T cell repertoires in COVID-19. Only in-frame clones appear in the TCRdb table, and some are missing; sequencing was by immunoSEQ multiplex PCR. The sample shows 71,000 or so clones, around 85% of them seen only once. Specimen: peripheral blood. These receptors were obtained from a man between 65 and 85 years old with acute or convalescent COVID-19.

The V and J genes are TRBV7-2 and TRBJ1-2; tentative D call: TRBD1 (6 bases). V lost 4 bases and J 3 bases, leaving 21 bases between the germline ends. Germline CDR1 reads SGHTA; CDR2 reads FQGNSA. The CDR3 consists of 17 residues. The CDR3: CASSSSSPGHLDYGYTF. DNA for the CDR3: TGTGCCAGCAGCTCGTCTTCCCCGGGACACCTTGACTATGGCTACACCTTC.

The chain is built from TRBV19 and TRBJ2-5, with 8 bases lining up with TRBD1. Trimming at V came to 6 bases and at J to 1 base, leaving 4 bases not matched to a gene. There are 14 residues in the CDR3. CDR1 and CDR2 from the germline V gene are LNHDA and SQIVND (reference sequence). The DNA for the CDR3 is TGTGCCAGTAGCGCGACAGGGGTCCAAGAGACCCAGTACTTC. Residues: CASSATGVQETQYF. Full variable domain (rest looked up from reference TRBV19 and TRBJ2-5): DGGITQSPKYLFRKEGQNVTLSCEQNLNHDAMYWYRQDPGQGLRLIYYSQIVNDFQKGDIAEGYSVSREKKESFPLTVTSAQKNPTAFYLCASSATGVQETQYFGPGTRLLVL.

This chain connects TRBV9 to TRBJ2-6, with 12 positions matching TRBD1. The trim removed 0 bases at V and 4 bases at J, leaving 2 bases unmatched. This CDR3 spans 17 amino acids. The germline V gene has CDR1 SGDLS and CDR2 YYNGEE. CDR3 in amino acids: CASSVGGQGAGANVLTF. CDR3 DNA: TGTGCCAGCAGCGTAGGGGGACAGGGGGCAGGGGCCAACGTCCTGACTTTC.

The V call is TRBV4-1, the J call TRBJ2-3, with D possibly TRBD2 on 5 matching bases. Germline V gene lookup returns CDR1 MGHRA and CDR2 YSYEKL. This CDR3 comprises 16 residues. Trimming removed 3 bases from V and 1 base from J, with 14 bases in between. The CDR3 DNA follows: TGCGCCAGCAGCCACGCCCTCGTGGGAGGCACAGATACGCAGTATTTT. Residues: CASSHALVGGTDTQYF.

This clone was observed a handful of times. CDR3 DNA: TGTGCTAGTGCCCGGGGGGGCAGCGGAGACCAAGAGACCCAGTACTTC. Its translation is CASARGGSGDQETQYF. The genes are TRBV12-5 and TRBJ2-5; 8 bases line up with TRBD2. The CDR3 length is 16 residues. Germline V gene lookup returns CDR1 LGHNT and CDR2 FRNRAP. V shed 7 bases, J shed 0 bases, and the junction held 10 bases outside the gene matches.

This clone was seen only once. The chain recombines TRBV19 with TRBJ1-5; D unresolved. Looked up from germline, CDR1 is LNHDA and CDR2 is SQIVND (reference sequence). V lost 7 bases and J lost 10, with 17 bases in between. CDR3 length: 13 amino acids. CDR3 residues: CASTSRTDDPQHF. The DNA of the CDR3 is TGTGCCAGTACCTCTCGGACTGATGACCCCCAGCATTTT. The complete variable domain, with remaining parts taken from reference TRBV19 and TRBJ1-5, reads DGGITQSPKYLFRKEGQNVTLSCEQNLNHDAMYWYRQDPGQGLRLIYYSQIVNDFQKGDIAEGYSVSREKKESFPLTVTSAQKNPTAFYLCASTSRTDDPQHFGDGTRLSIL.

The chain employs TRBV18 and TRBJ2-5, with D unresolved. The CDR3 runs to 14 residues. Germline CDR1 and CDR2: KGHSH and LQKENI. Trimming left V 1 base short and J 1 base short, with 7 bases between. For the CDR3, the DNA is TGTGCCAGCTCACCACAGACACGCCAAGAGACCCAGTACTTC. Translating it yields CASSPQTRQETQYF.

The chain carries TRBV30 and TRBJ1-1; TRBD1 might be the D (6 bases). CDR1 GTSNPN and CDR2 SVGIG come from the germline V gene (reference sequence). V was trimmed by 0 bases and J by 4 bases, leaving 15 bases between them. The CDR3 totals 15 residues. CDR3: CAWSVGTPRSTEAFF. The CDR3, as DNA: TGTGCCTGGAGTGTAGGGACACCAAGGTCCACTGAAGCTTTCTTT.

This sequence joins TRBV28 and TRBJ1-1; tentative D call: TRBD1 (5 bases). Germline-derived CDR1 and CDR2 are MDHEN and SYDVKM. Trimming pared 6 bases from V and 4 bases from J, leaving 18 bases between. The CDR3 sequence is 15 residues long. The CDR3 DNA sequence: TGTGCCAGCAGCTTTTCAGACAGTGTGGGCACTGAAGCTTTCTTT. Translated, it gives CASSFSDSVGTEAFF.

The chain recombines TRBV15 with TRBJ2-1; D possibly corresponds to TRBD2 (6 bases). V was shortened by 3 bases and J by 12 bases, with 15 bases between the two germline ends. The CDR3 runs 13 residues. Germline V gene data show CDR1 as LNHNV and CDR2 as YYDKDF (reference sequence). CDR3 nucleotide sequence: TGTGCCACCAGCAGGGGGCGGGATTACGGGCAGTTCTTC. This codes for CATSRGRDYGQFF.

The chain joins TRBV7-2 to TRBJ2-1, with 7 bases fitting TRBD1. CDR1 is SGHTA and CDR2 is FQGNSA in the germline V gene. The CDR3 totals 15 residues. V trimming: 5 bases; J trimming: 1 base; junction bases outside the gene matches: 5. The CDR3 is CASSPRQGSYNEQFF. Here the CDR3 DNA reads TGTGCCAGCAGCCCCCGACAGGGTTCCTACAATGAGCAGTTCTTC.

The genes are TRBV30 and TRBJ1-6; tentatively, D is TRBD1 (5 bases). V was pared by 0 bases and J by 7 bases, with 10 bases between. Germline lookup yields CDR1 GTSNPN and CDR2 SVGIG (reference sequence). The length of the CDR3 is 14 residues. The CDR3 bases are TGTGCCTGGAGTGTATTTGACAGCAATTCACCCCTCCACTTT. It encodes CAWSVFDSNSPLHF. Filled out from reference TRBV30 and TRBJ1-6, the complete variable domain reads SQTIHQWPATLVQPVGSPLSLECTVEGTSNPNLYWYRQAAGRGLQLLFYSVGIGQISSEVPQNLSASRPQDRQFILSSKKLLLSDSGFYLCAWSVFDSNSPLHFGNGTRLTVT.

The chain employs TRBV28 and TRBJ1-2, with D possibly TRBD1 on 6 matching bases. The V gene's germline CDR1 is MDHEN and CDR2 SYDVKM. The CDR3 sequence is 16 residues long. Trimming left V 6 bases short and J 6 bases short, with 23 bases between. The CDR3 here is CASSLRLGQLGDGYTF. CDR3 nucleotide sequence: TGTGCCAGCAGCCTCAGATTAGGACAGCTCGGGGATGGCTACACCTTC.

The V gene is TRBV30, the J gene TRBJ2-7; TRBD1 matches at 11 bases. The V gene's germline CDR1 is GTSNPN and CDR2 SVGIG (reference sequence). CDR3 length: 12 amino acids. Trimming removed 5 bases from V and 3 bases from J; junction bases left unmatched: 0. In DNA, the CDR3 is TGTGCCTGGGGGACAGGGGGCTACGAGCAGTACTTC. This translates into CAWGTGGYEQYF. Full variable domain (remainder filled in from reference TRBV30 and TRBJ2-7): SQTIHQWPATLVQPVGSPLSLECTVEGTSNPNLYWYRQAAGRGLQLLFYSVGIGQISSEVPQNLSASRPQDRQFILSSKKLLLSDSGFYLCAWGTGGYEQYFGPGTRLTVT.

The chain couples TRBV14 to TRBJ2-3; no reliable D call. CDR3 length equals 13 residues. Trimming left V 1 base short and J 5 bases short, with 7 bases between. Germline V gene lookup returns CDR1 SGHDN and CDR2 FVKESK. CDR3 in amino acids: CASSQVRRDTQYF. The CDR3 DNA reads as TGTGCCAGCAGCCAAGTTCGGAGAGATACGCAGTATTTT.

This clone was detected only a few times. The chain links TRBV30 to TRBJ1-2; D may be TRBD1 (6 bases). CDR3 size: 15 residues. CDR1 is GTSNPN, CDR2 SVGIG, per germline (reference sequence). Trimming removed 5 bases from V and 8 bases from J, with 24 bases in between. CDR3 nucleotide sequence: TGTGCCTGGGATGGACCGGACAGAAGGCCGCACGGCTACACCTTC. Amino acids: CAWDGPDRRPHGYTF. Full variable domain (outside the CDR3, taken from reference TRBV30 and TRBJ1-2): SQTIHQWPATLVQPVGSPLSLECTVEGTSNPNLYWYRQAAGRGLQLLFYSVGIGQISSEVPQNLSASRPQDRQFILSSKKLLLSDSGFYLCAWDGPDRRPHGYTFGSGTRLTVV.

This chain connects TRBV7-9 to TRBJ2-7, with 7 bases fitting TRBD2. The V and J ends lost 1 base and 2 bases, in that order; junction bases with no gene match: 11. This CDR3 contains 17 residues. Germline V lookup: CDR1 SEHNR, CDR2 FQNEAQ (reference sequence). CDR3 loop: CASSLDGDGRAAYEQYF. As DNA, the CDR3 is TGTGCCAGCAGCTTAGACGGGGATGGGAGGGCGGCCTACGAGCAGTACTTC.

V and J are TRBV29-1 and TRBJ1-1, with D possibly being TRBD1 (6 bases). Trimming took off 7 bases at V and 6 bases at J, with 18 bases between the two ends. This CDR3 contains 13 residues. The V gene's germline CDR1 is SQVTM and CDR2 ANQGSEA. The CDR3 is CSAEGGQGAEAFF. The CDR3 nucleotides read TGCAGCGCCGAAGGGGGACAAGGGGCTGAAGCTTTCTTT.

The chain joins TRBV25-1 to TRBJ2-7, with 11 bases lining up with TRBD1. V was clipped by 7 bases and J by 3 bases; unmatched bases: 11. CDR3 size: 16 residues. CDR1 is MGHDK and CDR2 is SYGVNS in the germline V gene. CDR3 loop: CASTGTGGSSGYEQYF. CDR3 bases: TGTGCCAGCACCGGGACAGGGGGATCCTCGGGCTACGAGCAGTACTTC.

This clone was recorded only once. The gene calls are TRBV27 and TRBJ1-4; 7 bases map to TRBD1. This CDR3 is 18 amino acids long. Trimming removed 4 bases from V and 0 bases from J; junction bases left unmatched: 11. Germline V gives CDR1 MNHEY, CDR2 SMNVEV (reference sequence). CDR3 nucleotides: TGTGCCAGCAGTTCTTCTTTAATAGGGGGCGCAACTAATGAAAAACTGTTTTTT. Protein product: CASSSSLIGGATNEKLFF.

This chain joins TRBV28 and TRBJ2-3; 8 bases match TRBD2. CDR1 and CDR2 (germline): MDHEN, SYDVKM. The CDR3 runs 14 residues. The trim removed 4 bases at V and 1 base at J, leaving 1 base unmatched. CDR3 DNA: TGTGCCAGCAGTTCACTAGCGGGCACAGATACGCAGTATTTT. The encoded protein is CASSSLAGTDTQYF. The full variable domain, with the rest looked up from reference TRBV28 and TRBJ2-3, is DVKVTQSSRYLVKRTGEKVFLECVQDMDHENMFWYRQDPGLGLRLIYFSYDVKMKEKGDIPEGYSVSREKKERFSLILESASTNQTSMYLCASSSLAGTDTQYFGPGTRLTVL.

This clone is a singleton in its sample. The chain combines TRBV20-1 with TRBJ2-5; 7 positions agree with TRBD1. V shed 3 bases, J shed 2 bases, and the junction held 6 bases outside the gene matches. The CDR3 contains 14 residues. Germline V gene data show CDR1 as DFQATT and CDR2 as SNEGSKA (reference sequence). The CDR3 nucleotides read TGCAGTGCTAGTAGTGCCAGGGGGCAAGAGACCCAGTACTTC. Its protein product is CSASSARGQETQYF.

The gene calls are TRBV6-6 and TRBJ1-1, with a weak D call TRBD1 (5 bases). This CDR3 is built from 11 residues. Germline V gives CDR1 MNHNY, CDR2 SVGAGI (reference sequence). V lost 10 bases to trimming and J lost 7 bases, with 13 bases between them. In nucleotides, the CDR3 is TGTGCCACACGAATAGGGGTTGAAGCTTTCTTT. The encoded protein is CATRIGVEAFF.

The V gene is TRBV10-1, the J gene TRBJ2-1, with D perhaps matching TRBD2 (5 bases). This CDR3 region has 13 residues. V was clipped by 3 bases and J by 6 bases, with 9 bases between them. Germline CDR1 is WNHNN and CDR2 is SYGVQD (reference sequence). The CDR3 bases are TGCGCCAGCAGTGACCCTGGGAGCAATGAGCAGTTCTTC. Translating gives CASSDPGSNEQFF.

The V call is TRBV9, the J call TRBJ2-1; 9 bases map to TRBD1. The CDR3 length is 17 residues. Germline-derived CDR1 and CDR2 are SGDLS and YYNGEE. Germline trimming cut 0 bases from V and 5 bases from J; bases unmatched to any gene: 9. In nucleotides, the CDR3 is TGTGCCAGCAGCGTAGGGGGACACAGGGGGCTAAACAATGAGCAGTTCTTC. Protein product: CASSVGGHRGLNNEQFF.

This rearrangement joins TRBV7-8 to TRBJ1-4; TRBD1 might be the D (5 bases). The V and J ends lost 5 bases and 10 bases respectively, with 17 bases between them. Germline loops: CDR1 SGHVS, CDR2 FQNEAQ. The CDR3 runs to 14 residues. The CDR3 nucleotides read TGTGCCAGCAGCCCCGCGGGGACCGATGGAAAACTGTTTTTT. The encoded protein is CASSPAGTDGKLFF.

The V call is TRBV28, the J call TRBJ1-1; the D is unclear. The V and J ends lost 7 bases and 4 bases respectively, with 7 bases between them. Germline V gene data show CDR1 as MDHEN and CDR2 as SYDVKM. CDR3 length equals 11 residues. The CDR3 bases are TGTGCCAGCATCGTGGCCACTGAAGCTTTCTTT. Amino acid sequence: CASIVATEAFF.

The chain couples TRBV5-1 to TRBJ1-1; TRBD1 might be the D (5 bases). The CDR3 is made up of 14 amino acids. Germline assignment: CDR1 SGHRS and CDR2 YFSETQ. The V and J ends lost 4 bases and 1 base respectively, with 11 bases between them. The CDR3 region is CASSARGSNTEAFF. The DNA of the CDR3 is TGCGCCAGCAGCGCAAGGGGTTCGAACACTGAAGCTTTCTTT.